Listed here are 5 T cell receptor beta chains from one sample, sequenced in a study of blood T cell repertoires in COVID-19 (dated by TCRdb to the early 2020s). The protocol used for the library was the immunoSEQ multiplex PCR assay. As stored in TCRdb, this immuneACCESS dataset retains in-frame rearrangements with V and J assigned. A fraction of the clones does not appear; measured against another copy, unresolved V genes explain less than half of the discrepancy, and the remainder lacks a known reason. The sample table records approximately 350,000 clones; around nine tenths of these occur just once. The top ten hold 3% to 4% of the sample. Material for sequencing was peripheral blood. Every receptor here comes from a woman between 18 and 30 years old who had recovered from COVID-19.

As concerns this clone: Different DNA sequences within this sample yield the same CDR3. The CDR3 loop is CASSQDRGLNTEAFF. The CDR3 DNA is TGCGCCAGCAGCCAAGATCGAGGTCTAAACACTGAAGCTTTCTTT. This sequence joins TRBV4-1 and TRBJ1-1; D gene ambiguous. The V end was cut by 0 bases, the J end by 2 bases, with 10 bases between. The CDR3 loop spans 15 amino acids. Germline assignment: CDR1 MGHRA and CDR2 YSYEKL.

J is TRBJ2-2 and V is TRBV7-2; TRBD2 matches at 12 bases. This CDR3 is built from 15 residues. Germline CDR1 and CDR2: SGHTA and FQGNSA. J gave up 7 bases and V 5 bases, and 5 bases lay outside the gene matches. The CDR3 loop is CASSPGTSGYGELFF. The CDR3 coding sequence is TGTGCCAGCAGCCCCGGGACTAGCGGGTACGGGGAGCTGTTTTTT.

The genes are TRBV5-1 and TRBJ2-2; 8 bases are a match to TRBD2. J gave up 5 bases and V 1 base, and 13 bases lay outside the gene matches. Germline CDR1 is SGHRS and CDR2 is YFSETQ. CDR3 length equals 18 residues. CDR3 in amino acids: CASSLSPPAGVLTGELFF. The CDR3 DNA reads TGCGCCAGCAGCTTGTCCCCCCCAGCGGGAGTGTTGACCGGGGAGCTGTTTTTT.

This chain links TRBV2 with TRBJ1-2; weak D call: TRBD1 (6 bases). V was cut by 5 bases and J by 0 bases, with 16 bases left in between. The CDR3 extends over 16 amino acids. CDR1 is SNHLY, CDR2 FYNNEI, per germline. CDR3 amino acids: CASSRTDLPSNYGYTF. CDR3 DNA: TGTGCCAGCAGTCGGACAGATCTCCCTTCTAACTATGGCTACACCTTC.

In DNA, the CDR3 is TGTGCCACCAGTGAAAGGGGGTTCTCTGGCTACACCTTC. This translates into CATSERGFSGYTF. This chain joins TRBV24-1 and TRBJ1-2; maybe TRBD1 (6 bases). CDR1 KGHDR and CDR2 SFDVKD come from the germline V gene. The CDR3 contains 13 residues. V shed 4 bases and J shed 7 bases, with 12 bases lying between them.